This TCR beta chain was sequenced in a study of Ad26.COV2.S vaccination and SARS-CoV-2 variants. Study details: Once, or twice with 56 days between doses, Ad26.COV2.S was given intramuscularly. Study results and limitations: Compared with placebo recipients, vaccine recipients had higher spike-specific TCR breadth.

Indicated treatment: around 19 received Ad26.COV2.S at low or high dose, single or two shots; a few received placebo; per-sample allocation not given. The samples were gathered on day 63 after the first injection of vaccine or placebo. Germline CDR1 reads LGHDT; CDR2 reads YNNKEL (reference sequence). The CDR3 covers 15 residues. The ends were cut back, 0 bases at V and 4 bases at J, with 9 bases in the middle. This clone was counted once. Its antigen is not identified. This same CDR3 is encoded by further DNA sequences in the sample. Measured with immunoSEQ multiplex PCR; TCRdb has only the in-frame clones, and not every one. The sample holds about 480,000 clones, around nine tenths seen once.

V usage is TRBV3-1 (or the pseudogene TRBV3-2) and J usage is TRBJ2-2; tentatively, D is TRBD2 (5 bases). The sequencing used peripheral blood, collected in a trial of Ad26.COV2.S vaccine versus placebo. The TCR comes from a person between 18 and 65 years old who received the Ad26.COV2.S COVID-19 vaccine or a placebo. The CDR3 protein is CASSQDPGGTGELFF. The CDR3 DNA follows: TGTGCCAGCAGCCAAGATCCCGGAGGCACCGGGGAGCTGTTTTTT.